The next 13 T cell receptor beta chains were all read from a single sample in a study of vaccination and CD4 T cells after COVID-19. Their specific antigens are unknown. The assay that was used to sequence DNA from cultured CD4+ T cells was the Oncomine TCR Beta short-read assay. TCRdb re-called the PCR reads through MiXCR, storing one row per CDR3 protein. The data show a few thousand distinct CDR3 sequences, around 35% seen once. Specified treatment: approximately nine-day PBMC culture with coronavirus spike peptide pools or control peptides (ViraFEST assay). Sequenced sample: CD4+ T cells from blood, cultured in vitro. The receptors were gathered from a human donor who had recovered from COVID-19.

Within the sample, this clonotype is medium-sized. The chain recombines TRBV7-9 with TRBJ2-3, with a tentative D call TRBD1 (6 bases). The V end lost 5 bases, the J end lost 2 bases, and 14 bases lay between the germline ends. The CDR3 has 15 amino acids. Germline values: CDR1 SEHNR, CDR2 FQNEAQ (reference sequence). DNA of the CDR3: TGTGCCAGCAGCCGATTCCGGGACACCACAGATACGCAGTATTTT. It codes for CASSRFRDTTDTQYF.

In nucleotides, the CDR3 is TGCAGTGCTAGAGAGGGGGGAAACACCATATATTTT. Amino acids: CSAREGGNTIYF. The gene calls are TRBV20-1 and TRBJ1-3; no clear D gene. With 0 bases removed from V and 4 bases from J, the gap between germline ends came to 4 bases. The CDR3 runs to 12 residues. The germline CDR1 and CDR2 sequences are DFQATT and SNEGSKA (reference sequence).

CDR3 DNA sequence: TGTGCCAGCAGCTTAGTTAGAGAGACCCAGTACTTC. It translates to CASSLVRETQYF. The V and J genes are TRBV7-9 and TRBJ2-5, with D unclear. The germline gives CDR1 SEHNR, CDR2 FQNEAQ (reference sequence). This CDR3 has 12 residues. Trimming pared 1 base from V and 4 bases from J, leaving 4 bases between.

By sample share, this clonotype is large. CDR3 in amino acids: CAWAPGHNEQFF. The CDR3 DNA reads as TGTGCCTGGGCACCGGGCCACAATGAGCAGTTCTTC. The chain uses TRBV30 and TRBJ2-1; D not resolved. The CDR3 spans 12 residues. The germline V gene has CDR1 GTSNPN and CDR2 SVGIG (reference sequence). Trimming stripped 5 bases from V and 5 bases from J, with 10 bases between.

Relative to its sample, this clonotype is large. This chain uses TRBV5-4 with TRBJ2-2, with D maybe TRBD2 (6 bases). With 6 bases removed from V and 2 bases from J, the gap between germline ends came to 14 bases. CDR1 is SGHNT and CDR2 is YYREEE in the germline V gene (reference sequence). The CDR3 spans 15 residues. CDR3 amino acids: CASTLSGYNTGELFF. The CDR3 DNA reads as TGTGCCAGCACCCTGAGCGGGTACAACACCGGGGAGCTGTTTTTT.

This clonotype is categorized as medium-sized. The chain has TRBV5-4 and TRBJ2-1, with 9 bases identical to TRBD1. Germline CDR1 is SGHNT and CDR2 is YYREEE (reference sequence). The CDR3 is 15 residues long. J was trimmed by 2 bases and V by 4 bases; bases with no gene match: 4. DNA of the CDR3: TGTGCCAGCAGCCCGGACAGGGGCGCCTACAATGAGCAGTTCTTC. Translated, it gives CASSPDRGAYNEQFF.

This clonotype was detected a few times. The chain couples TRBV7-9 to TRBJ1-1; D might be TRBD1 (6 bases). Per the germline V gene, CDR1 is SEHNR and CDR2 is FQNEAQ (reference sequence). V gave up 2 bases and J gave up 0 bases, with 7 bases separating them. The CDR3 covers 14 residues. The CDR3 protein is CASSLQGMNTEAFF. Written as DNA, the CDR3 is TGTGCCAGCAGCTTACAGGGGATGAACACTGAAGCTTTCTTT.

This rearrangement joins TRBV30 to TRBJ2-3; D unresolved. Germline CDR1 is GTSNPN and CDR2 is SVGIG (reference sequence). The CDR3 extends over 13 amino acids. V was cut by 3 bases and J by 2 bases, with 9 bases left in between. The CDR3 protein is CAWRVGYTDTQYF. CDR3 DNA sequence: TGTGCCTGGAGGGTGGGATACACAGATACGCAGTATTTT.

J is TRBJ1-1 and V is TRBV19; 7 bases line up with TRBD1. J was trimmed by 1 base and V by 8 bases; bases with no gene match: 4. From germline, CDR1 is LNHDA and CDR2 SQIVND (reference sequence). The CDR3 loop spans 13 amino acids. This CDR3 is CASQDRSNTEAFF. DNA for the CDR3: TGTGCCAGTCAGGACAGGTCGAACACTGAAGCTTTCTTT.

The chain carries TRBV27 and TRBJ1-6; 7 nucleotides agree with TRBD1. This CDR3 is 14 amino acids long. V gave up 6 bases and J gave up 5 bases; unmatched junction bases: 4. CDR1 is MNHEY and CDR2 is SMNVEV in the germline V gene (reference sequence). In DNA, the CDR3 is TGTGCCAGCAGAGCGACAGGGCATAATTCACCCCTCCACTTT. This encodes CASRATGHNSPLHF.

This clonotype was counted a few times. The chain couples TRBV30 to TRBJ1-3; D not resolved. Germline V gives CDR1 GTSNPN, CDR2 SVGIG (reference sequence). The V end lost 5 bases, the J end lost 4 bases, and 12 bases lay between the germline ends. The CDR3 is 13 residues long. CDR3 in amino acids: CAWGEVWGNTIYF. In DNA form, the CDR3 reads TGTGCCTGGGGGGAGGTGTGGGGAAACACCATATATTTT.

This chain joins TRBV7-6 and TRBJ2-5, with D possibly being TRBD2 (6 bases). The CDR3 has 16 residues. From germline, CDR1 is SGHVS and CDR2 FNYEAQ. V was cut by 4 bases and J by 2 bases, with 17 bases left in between. The CDR3 is CASSSPPTRRQETQYF. The CDR3, as DNA: TGTGCCAGCAGCTCTCCCCCGACTAGGAGGCAAGAGACCCAGTACTTC. Full variable domain (missing parts from reference TRBV7-6 and TRBJ2-5): GAGVSQSPRYKVTKRGQDVALRCDPISGHVSLYWYRQALGQGPEFLTYFNYEAQQDKSGLPNDRFSAERPEGSISTLTIQRTEQRDSAMYRCASSSPPTRRQETQYFGPGTRLLVL.

The chain recombines TRBV20-1 with TRBJ2-3; TRBD2 might be the D (6 bases). Germline V CDR1 and CDR2: DFQATT, SNEGSKA (reference sequence). The CDR3 runs to 12 residues. Trimming shortened V by 6 bases and J by 4 bases, and 11 bases separated the two germline ends. CDR3 sequence reads: CSAGSSADTQYF. CDR3 bases: TGCAGTGCGGGGTCTAGCGCAGATACGCAGTATTTT.